This TCR beta chain derives from a study of post-analysis software for immune sequencing data. The CDR3 is 17 residues long. V shed 7 bases and J 2 bases; nucleotides not matched to a gene: 9. Every TCR beta cDNA library bore unique molecular identifiers. T cells numbering roughly 1 to 10 million yielded 450,000 to 600,000 cDNA molecules. TCRdb itself ran the PCR reads through MiXCR, one entry per CDR3 protein. The table lists about 400,000 distinct CDR3 sequences, roughly 36% of them singletons. As regards this clonotype: Its antigen is as yet unknown.

General study findings and limits: TRBV5-6, TRBV5-1 and TRBV20-1 were among several TRBV segments more frequent in patients than controls.

Sequencing was done on a sample of blood. The TCR comes from a girl aged 10 to 17 with multiple sclerosis. V is TRBV12-3 or TRBV12-4 and J is TRBJ2-7, with 15 bases that match TRBD2. The CDR3 DNA reads TGTGCCAGCACCAGGACTAGCGGGGGGGAGAAACCCTACGAGCAGTACTTC. This sequence encodes CASTRTSGGEKPYEQYF.